The clone carrying this T cell receptor (beta chain) was observed a few times. The sample belongs to a study of blood T cells in healthy people across ages. Sample-barcoded 5' priming and a J-beta primer mix drove a second PCR of 7 to 11 cycles. Researchers report that a template-switch adaptor with 12 random nucleotides tagged each cDNA molecule. TCRdb reprocessed the 5' RACE reads with MiXCR, giving one entry per CDR3 protein. The repertoire holds about 400,000 distinct CDR3 sequences, with 50% to 60% as singletons. The sequencing input was blood. This TCR was recovered from a man aged 55-75 years in good health.

CDR3 amino acids: CASSYSHRGSAYEQYF. Here the CDR3 DNA reads TGTGCCAGCAGTTACTCTCACAGGGGTAGCGCCTACGAGCAGTACTTC. J is TRBJ2-7 and V is TRBV6-5, with 7 positions matching TRBD1. The CDR3 is 16 amino acids. The germline V gene encodes CDR1 MNHEY and CDR2 SVGAGI. V lost 0 bases to trimming and J lost 2 bases; unmatched junction nucleotides: 7.